This entry is about one T cell receptor (beta chain). These data originate in a study of blood T cell repertoires in COVID-19. Using immunoSEQ multiplex PCR, the repertoire was profiled, and TCRdb retains in-frame clones only, with some absent. The table has 250,000 or so clones, approximately 90% seen once; the top ten hold approximately 6%. The CDR3 consists of 16 residues. Germline values: CDR1 SGHTA, CDR2 FQGNSA. V shed 5 bases, J shed 0 bases, and the junction held 8 bases outside the gene matches. The chain links TRBV7-2 to TRBJ2-3, with 7 positions matching TRBD2. The specimen was peripheral blood. The clonotype comes from a woman in her twenties or thirties with COVID-19, enrolled during active disease. This CDR3 is CASSLSTSVSTDTQYF. The CDR3 nucleotides are TGTGCCAGCAGCCTCAGTACTAGCGTTAGCACAGATACGCAGTATTTT. The complete variable domain, with remaining parts taken from reference TRBV7-2 and TRBJ2-3, reads GAGVSQSPSNKVTEKGKDVELRCDPISGHTALYWYRQSLGQGLEFLIYFQGNSAPDKSGLPSDRFSAERTGGSVSTLTIQRTQQEDSAVYLCASSLSTSVSTDTQYFGPGTRLTVL.